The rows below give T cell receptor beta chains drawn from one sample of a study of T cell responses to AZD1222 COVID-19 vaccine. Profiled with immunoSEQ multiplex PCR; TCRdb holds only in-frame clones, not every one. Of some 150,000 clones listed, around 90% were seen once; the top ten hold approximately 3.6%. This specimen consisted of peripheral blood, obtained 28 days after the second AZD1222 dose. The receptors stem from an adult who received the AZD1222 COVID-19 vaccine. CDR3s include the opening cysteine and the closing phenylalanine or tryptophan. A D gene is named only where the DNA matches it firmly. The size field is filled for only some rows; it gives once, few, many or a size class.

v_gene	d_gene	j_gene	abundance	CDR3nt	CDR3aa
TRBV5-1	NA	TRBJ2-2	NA	TGCGCCAGCAGCTTAGGGGCGAACACCGGGGAGCTGTTTTTT	CASSLGANTGELFF
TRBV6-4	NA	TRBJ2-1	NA	TGTGCCAGCAGTGACACAGGTGGCGGGTCTGGGGATGAGCAGTTCTTC	CASSDTGGGSGDEQFF
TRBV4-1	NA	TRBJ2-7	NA	TGCGCCAGCAGCCAAGTGCCAACGGGCGAGCAGTACTTC	CASSQVPTGEQYF
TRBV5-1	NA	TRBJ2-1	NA	TGCGCCAGCAGCTCTGGGGGAACTCAGTACAATGAGCAGTTCTTC	CASSSGGTQYNEQFF
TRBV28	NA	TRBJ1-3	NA	TGTGCCAGCAGCGCGGGGTTGGCAAACACCATATATTTT	CASSAGLANTIYF
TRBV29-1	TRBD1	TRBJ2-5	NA	TGCAGCGTTTGGGGACAGGGGGGAGAGACCCAGTACTTC	CSVWGQGGETQYF
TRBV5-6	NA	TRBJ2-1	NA	TGTGCCAGCAGCCTACTAGGACACAGCTCCTACAATGAGCAGTTCTTC	CASSLLGHSSYNEQFF
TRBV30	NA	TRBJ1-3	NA	TGTGCCTGGAAATGGGTCTCTGGAAACACCATATATTTT	CAWKWVSGNTIYF
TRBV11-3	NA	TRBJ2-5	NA	TGTGCCAGCAGCTTAGTACCACGGGAGACCCAGTACTTC	CASSLVPRETQYF
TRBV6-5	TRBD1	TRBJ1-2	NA	TGTGCCAGCAGTTTTGAAGGGGGCCTTGGCTACACCTTC	CASSFEGGLGYTF
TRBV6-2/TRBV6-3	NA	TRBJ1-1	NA	TGTGCCAGCAGTAGCGGACAAAAAGCTTTCTTT	CASSSGQKAFF
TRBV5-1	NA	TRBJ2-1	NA	TGCGCCAGCAGCTTGCCCGGCTTCGGCTACAATGAGCAGTTCTTC	CASSLPGFGYNEQFF
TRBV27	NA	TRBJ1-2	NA	TGTGCCAGCAGTTTATGGCAGACCTTTAACTATGGCTACACCTTC	CASSLWQTFNYGYTF
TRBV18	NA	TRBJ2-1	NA	TGTGCCAGCTCGCCACGTGGAAAGACAGGCTACAATGAGCAGTTCTTC	CASSPRGKTGYNEQFF
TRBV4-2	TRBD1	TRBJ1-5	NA	TGTGCCAGCAGCCAAGATCTTACTGGGACAGGGGACCAGCCCCAGCATTTT	CASSQDLTGTGDQPQHF
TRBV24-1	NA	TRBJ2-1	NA	TGTGCCACCAGTGGAAGGGACCCTTTGTTAGGGGAGCAGTTCTTC	CATSGRDPLLGEQFF
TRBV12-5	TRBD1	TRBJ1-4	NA	TGTGCTAGTGGTCCCGGACAGGATAATGAAAAACTGTTTTTT	CASGPGQDNEKLFF
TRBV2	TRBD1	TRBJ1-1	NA	TGTGCCGCTACAGGGGGCGCAAGGACTGAAGCTTTCTTT	CAATGGARTEAFF
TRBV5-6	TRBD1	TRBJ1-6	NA	TGTGCCAGCAGCTTCGGGACAGGGCCTTCACCCCTCCACTTT	CASSFGTGPSPLHF
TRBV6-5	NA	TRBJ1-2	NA	TGTGCCAGCAGTTACTCCGGGACGGGGGGCTACACCTTC	CASSYSGTGGYTF
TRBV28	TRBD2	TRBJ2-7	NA	TGTGCCAGCAGTTTATTTAGACTAGCGGGTTTAAACGAGCAGTACTTC	CASSLFRLAGLNEQYF
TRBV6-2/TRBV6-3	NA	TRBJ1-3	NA	TGTGCCAGCAGTTACTCGGGGAGCTCTGGAAACACCATATATTTT	CASSYSGSSGNTIYF
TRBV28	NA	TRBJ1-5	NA	TGTGCCAGCATTAAACAGGGTTTCGGTCAGCCCCAGCATTTT	CASIKQGFGQPQHF
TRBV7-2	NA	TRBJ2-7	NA	TGTGCCAGCACCCCAGGGGGAGGGAACGAGCAGTACTTC	CASTPGGGNEQYF
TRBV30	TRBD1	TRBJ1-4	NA	TGTGCCTGGAGGATGGGACAGGCAACTAATGAAAAACTGTTTTTT	CAWRMGQATNEKLFF
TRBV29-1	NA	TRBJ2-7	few	TGCAGCGCCGAAGGAGCCTCCTACGAGCAGTACTTC	CSAEGASYEQYF
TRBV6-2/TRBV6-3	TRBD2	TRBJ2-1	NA	TGTGCCAGCAGTACATGGACTAGCGGGAGTCAGAATGAGCAGTTCTTC	CASSTWTSGSQNEQFF
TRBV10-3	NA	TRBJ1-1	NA	TGTGCCATCAGTGAGTGGGCCGGGGGGACTGAAGCTTTCTTT	CAISEWAGGTEAFF
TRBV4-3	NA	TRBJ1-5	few	TGCGCCAGCAGCCAAGATTGGGGGAACAGGGCTGATCAGCCCCAGCATTTT	CASSQDWGNRADQPQHF